This T cell receptor beta chain came from a study of T cell clones after liver transplantation. This clone was observed a handful of times. The table came from immunoSEQ multiplex PCR; TCRdb's copy has only in-frame clones and leaves some out. The table lists approximately 100,000 clones, around 84% of them singletons, with about 2.6% in the top ten. The V gene lost 6 bases and the J gene lost 8 bases, with 22 bases spanning the gap. CDR1 is MNHEY, CDR2 SVGAGI, per germline. This CDR3 is 15 amino acids long. The genes are TRBV6-5 and TRBJ1-2; a possible D gene is TRBD1 (6 bases). The receptor was isolated from a human patient who received a liver transplant. Some T cells may be transferred from the graft donor. Sample: CD4+ T cells from blood, taken approximately 50 months after liver transplant. In DNA, the CDR3 is TGTGCCAGCAGACCCGCCGACACAGGGCTCTACGGCTACACCTTC. Translating it yields CASRPADTGLYGYTF.